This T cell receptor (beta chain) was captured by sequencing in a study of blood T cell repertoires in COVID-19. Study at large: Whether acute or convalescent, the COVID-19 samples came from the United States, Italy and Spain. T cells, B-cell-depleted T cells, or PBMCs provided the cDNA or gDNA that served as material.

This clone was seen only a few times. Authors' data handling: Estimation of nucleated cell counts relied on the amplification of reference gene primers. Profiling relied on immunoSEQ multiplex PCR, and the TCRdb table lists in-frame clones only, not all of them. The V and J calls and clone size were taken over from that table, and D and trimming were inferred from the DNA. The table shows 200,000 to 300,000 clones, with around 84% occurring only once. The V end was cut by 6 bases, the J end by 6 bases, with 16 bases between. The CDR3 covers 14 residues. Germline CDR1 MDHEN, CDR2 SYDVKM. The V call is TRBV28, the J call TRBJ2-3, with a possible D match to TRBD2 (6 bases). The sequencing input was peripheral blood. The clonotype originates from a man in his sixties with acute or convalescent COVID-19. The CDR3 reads CASSRSPRGDTQYF. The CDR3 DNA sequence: TGTGCCAGCAGCCGATCACCCCGGGGGGATACGCAGTATTTT. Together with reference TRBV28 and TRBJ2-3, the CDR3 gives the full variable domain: DVKVTQSSRYLVKRTGEKVFLECVQDMDHENMFWYRQDPGLGLRLIYFSYDVKMKEKGDIPEGYSVSREKKERFSLILESASTNQTSMYLCASSRSPRGDTQYFGPGTRLTVL.